This TCR beta chain comes out of a study of blood T cells in healthy people across ages. J gave up 1 base and V 6 bases, and 11 bases lay outside the gene matches. The CDR3 has 16 amino acids. From germline, CDR1 is MDHEN and CDR2 SYDVKM. The authors ran a second PCR of about 6 to 11 cycles using a sample-barcoded 5' primer and a J-beta primer mix. TCRdb fed the 5' RACE reads into MiXCR, producing one record per CDR3 protein. Among almost 1 million distinct CDR3 sequences listed, approximately 50% were seen once. Sequences were obtained from blood. The sequence derives from a woman aged 55-70 years in good health. The rearrangement uses TRBV28 and TRBJ2-7; TRBD1 matches at 8 bases. This chain's CDR3 is CASSPIRTGRSYEQYF. The CDR3 region has the DNA TGTGCCAGCAGCCCAATCCGGACAGGGCGGTCCTACGAGCAGTACTTC. The complete variable domain, with remaining parts taken from reference TRBV28 and TRBJ2-7, reads DVKVTQSSRYLVKRTGEKVFLECVQDMDHENMFWYRQDPGLGLRLIYFSYDVKMKEKGDIPEGYSVSREKKERFSLILESASTNQTSMYLCASSPIRTGRSYEQYFGPGTRLTVT.